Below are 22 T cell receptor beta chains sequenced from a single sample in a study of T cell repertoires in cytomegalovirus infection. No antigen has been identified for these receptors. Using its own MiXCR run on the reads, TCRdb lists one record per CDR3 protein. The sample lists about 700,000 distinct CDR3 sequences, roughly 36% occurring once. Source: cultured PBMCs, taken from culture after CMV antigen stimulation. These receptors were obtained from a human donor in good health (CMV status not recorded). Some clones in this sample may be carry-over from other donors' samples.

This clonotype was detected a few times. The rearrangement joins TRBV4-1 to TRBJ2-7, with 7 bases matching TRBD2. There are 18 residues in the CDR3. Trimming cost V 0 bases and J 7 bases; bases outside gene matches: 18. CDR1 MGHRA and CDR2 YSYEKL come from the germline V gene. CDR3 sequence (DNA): TGCGCCAGCAGCCAAGACCCCCCCGAGGGAGGGTCCCAAGGGGAGCAGTACTTC. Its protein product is CASSQDPPEGGSQGEQYF.

CDR3 sequence (DNA): TGTGCCAGCAGCTTGGGCGGGGGACAGGGGGGCTACACCTTC. It yields the protein CASSLGGGQGGYTF. This sequence joins TRBV5-4 and TRBJ1-2; 10 nucleotides agree with TRBD1. This CDR3 contains 14 residues. Germline trimming cut 0 bases from V and 8 bases from J; bases unmatched to any gene: 4. CDR1 and CDR2 (germline): SGHNT, YYREEE (reference sequence).

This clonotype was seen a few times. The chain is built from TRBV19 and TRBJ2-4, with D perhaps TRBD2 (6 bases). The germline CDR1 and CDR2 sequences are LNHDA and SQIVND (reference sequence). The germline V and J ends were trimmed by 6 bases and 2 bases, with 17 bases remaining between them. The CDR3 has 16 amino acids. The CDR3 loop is CASRLAGSFPKNIQYF. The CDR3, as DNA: TGTGCCAGTAGATTGGCGGGATCGTTTCCCAAAAACATTCAGTACTTC.

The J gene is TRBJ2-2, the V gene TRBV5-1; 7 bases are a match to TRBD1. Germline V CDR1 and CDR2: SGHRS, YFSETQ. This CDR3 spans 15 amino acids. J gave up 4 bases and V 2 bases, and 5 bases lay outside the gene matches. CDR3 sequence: CASSFDRATTGELFF. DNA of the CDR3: TGCGCCAGCAGCTTCGACAGGGCCACCACCGGGGAGCTGTTTTTT. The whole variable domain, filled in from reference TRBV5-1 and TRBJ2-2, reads KAGVTQTPRYLIKTRGQQVTLSCSPISGHRSVSWYQQTPGQGLQFLFEYFSETQRNKGNFPGRFSGRQFSNSRSEMNVSTLELGDSALYLCASSFDRATTGELFFGEGSRLTVL.

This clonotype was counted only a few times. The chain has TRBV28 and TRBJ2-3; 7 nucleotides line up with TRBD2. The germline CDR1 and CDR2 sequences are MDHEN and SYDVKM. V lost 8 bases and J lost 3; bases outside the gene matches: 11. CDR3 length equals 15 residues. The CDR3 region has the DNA TGTGCCAGCGGGGGTGCGGGAGCGACGACAGATACGCAGTATTTT. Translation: CASGGAGATTDTQYF. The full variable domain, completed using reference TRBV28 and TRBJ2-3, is DVKVTQSSRYLVKRTGEKVFLECVQDMDHENMFWYRQDPGLGLRLIYFSYDVKMKEKGDIPEGYSVSREKKERFSLILESASTNQTSMYLCASGGAGATTDTQYFGPGTRLTVL.

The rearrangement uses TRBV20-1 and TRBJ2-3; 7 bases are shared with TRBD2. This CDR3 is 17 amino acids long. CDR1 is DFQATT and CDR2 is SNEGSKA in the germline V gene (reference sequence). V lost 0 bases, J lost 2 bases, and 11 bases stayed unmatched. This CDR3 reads CSARDPRIAGFTDTQYF. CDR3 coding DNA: TGCAGTGCTAGAGATCCTAGGATAGCGGGTTTCACAGATACGCAGTATTTT.

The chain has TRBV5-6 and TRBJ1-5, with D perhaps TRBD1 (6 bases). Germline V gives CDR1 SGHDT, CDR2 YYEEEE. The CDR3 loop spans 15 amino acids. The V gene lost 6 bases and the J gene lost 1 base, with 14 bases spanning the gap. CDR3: CASTLGGASNQPQHF. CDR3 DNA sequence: TGTGCCAGCACCCTTGGGGGGGCCAGCAATCAGCCCCAGCATTTT.

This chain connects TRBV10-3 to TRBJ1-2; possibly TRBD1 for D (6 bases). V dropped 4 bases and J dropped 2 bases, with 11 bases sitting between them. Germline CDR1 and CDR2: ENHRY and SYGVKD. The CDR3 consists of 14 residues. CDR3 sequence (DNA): TGTGCCATCAGTGTGACCACAGGGAACTATGGCTACACCTTC. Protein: CAISVTTGNYGYTF.

The CDR3 nucleotides read TGTGCCAGCAGCTTAGTTGGCGGGATAACCGAGACCCAGTACTTC. Its protein product is CASSLVGGITETQYF. The rearrangement links TRBV7-2 to TRBJ2-5; possibly TRBD2 for D (6 bases). Trimming stripped 1 base from V and 5 bases from J, with 14 bases between. The CDR3 extends over 15 amino acids. The V gene's germline CDR1 is SGHTA and CDR2 FQGNSA.

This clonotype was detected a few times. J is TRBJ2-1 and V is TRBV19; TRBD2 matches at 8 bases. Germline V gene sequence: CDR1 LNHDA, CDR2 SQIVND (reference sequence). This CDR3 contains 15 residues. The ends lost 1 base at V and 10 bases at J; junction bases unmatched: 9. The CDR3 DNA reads TGTGCCAGTAGTATAGGGACGGGGGGGCCAGGGGAGCAGTTCTTC. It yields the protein CASSIGTGGPGEQFF.

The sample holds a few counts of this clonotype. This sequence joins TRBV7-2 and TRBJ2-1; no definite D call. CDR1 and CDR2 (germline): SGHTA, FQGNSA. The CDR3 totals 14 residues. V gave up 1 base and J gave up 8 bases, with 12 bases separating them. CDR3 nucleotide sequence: TGTGCCAGCAGCTTAGTTGCCTGGCAGGATGAGCAGTTCTTC. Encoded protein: CASSLVAWQDEQFF.

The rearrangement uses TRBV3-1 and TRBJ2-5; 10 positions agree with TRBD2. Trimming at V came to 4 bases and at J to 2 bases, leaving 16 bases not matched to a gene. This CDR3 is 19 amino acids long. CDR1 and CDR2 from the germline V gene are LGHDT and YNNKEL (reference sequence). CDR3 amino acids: CASSPPGTSVRWLQETQYF. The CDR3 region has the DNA TGTGCCAGCAGCCCCCCTGGGACTAGCGTTCGTTGGCTGCAAGAGACCCAGTACTTC.

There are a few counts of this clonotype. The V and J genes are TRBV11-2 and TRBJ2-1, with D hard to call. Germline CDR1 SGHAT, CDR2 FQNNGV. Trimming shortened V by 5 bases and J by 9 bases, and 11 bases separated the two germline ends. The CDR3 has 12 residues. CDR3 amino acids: CASSLERSEQFF. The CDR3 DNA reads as TGTGCCAGCAGCCTCGAGCGAAGTGAGCAGTTCTTC.

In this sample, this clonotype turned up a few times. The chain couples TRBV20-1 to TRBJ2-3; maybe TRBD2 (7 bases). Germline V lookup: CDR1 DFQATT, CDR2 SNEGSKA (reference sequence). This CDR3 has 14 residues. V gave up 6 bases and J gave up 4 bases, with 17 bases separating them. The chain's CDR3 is CSAPWGGRPDTQYF. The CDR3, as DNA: TGCAGTGCCCCATGGGGGGGGCGTCCAGATACGCAGTATTTT.

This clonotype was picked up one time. The CDR3 is CSAKDRFHGYTF. DNA for the CDR3: TGCAGTGCCAAAGACAGGTTTCATGGCTACACCTTC. The chain carries TRBV20-1 and TRBJ1-2, with a weak D call TRBD1 (6 bases). Trimming cost V 6 bases and J 6 bases, with 14 bases left between them. This CDR3 spans 12 amino acids. Germline CDR1 is DFQATT and CDR2 is SNEGSKA (reference sequence).

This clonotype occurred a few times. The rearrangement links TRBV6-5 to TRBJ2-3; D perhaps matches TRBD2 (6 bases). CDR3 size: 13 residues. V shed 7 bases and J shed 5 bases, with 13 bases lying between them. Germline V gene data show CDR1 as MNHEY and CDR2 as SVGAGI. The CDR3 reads CASKRGRLDTQYF. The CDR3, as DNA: TGTGCCAGCAAGAGAGGGAGGTTAGATACGCAGTATTTT.

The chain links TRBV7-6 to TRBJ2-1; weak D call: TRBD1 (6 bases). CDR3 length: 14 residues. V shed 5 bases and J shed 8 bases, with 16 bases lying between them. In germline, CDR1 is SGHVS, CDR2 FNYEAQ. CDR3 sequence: CASSLRTAWDEQFF. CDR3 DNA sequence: TGTGCCAGCAGCCTCAGGACAGCTTGGGATGAGCAGTTCTTC. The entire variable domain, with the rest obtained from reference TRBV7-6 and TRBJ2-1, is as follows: GAGVSQSPRYKVTKRGQDVALRCDPISGHVSLYWYRQALGQGPEFLTYFNYEAQQDKSGLPNDRFSAERPEGSISTLTIQRTEQRDSAMYRCASSLRTAWDEQFFGPGTRLTVL.

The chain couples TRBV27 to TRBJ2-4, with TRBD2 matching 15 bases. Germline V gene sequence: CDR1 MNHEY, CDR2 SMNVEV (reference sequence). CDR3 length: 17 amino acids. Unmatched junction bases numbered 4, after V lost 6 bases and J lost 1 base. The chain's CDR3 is CASRGLAGGDAKNIQYF. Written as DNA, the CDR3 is TGTGCCAGCAGAGGACTAGCGGGAGGGGACGCCAAAAACATTCAGTACTTC.

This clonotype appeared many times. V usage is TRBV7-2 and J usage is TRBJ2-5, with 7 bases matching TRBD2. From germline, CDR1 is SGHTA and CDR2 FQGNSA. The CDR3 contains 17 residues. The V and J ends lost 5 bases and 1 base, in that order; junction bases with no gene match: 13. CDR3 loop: CASSQVGGRALQETQYF. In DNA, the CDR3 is TGTGCCAGCAGCCAGGTGGGAGGGAGGGCCCTCCAAGAGACCCAGTACTTC.

DNA of the CDR3: TGTGCCAGCAGCACCCGGGCTAGCGGGGCACGCCACAATGAGCAGTTCTTC. Its translation is CASSTRASGARHNEQFF. This sequence joins TRBV7-2 and TRBJ2-1; 9 bases are a match to TRBD2. The trim removed 5 bases at V and 5 bases at J, leaving 13 bases unmatched. Looked up from germline, CDR1 is SGHTA and CDR2 is FQGNSA. The CDR3 spans 17 residues.

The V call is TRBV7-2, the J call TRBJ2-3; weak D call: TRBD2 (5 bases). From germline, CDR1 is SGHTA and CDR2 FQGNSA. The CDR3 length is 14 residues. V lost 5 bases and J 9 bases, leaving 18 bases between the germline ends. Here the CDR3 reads CASSPEDFPGTQYF. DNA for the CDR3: TGTGCCAGCAGCCCCGAGGACTTTCCCGGAACGCAGTATTTT.

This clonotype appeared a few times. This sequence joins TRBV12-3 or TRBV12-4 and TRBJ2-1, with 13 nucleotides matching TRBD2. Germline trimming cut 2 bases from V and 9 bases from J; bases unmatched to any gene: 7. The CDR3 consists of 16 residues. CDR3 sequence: CASSLILAGGPSEQFF. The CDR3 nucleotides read TGTGCCAGCAGTTTAATACTAGCGGGAGGGCCAAGTGAGCAGTTCTTC.